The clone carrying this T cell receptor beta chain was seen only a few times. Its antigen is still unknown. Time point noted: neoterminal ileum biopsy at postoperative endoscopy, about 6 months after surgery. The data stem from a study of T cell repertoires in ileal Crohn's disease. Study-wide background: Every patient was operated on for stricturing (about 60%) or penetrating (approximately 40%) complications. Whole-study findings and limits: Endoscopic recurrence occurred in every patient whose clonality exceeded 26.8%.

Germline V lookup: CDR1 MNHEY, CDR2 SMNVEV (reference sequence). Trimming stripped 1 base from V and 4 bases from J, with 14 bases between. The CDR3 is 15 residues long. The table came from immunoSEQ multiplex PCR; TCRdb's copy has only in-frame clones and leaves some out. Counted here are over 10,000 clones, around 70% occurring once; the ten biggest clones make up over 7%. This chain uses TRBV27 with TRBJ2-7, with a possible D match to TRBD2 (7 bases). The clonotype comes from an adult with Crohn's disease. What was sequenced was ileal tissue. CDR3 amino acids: CASSLWAGARYEQYF. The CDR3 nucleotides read TGTGCCAGCAGTTTATGGGCGGGGGCTAGGTACGAGCAGTACTTC.